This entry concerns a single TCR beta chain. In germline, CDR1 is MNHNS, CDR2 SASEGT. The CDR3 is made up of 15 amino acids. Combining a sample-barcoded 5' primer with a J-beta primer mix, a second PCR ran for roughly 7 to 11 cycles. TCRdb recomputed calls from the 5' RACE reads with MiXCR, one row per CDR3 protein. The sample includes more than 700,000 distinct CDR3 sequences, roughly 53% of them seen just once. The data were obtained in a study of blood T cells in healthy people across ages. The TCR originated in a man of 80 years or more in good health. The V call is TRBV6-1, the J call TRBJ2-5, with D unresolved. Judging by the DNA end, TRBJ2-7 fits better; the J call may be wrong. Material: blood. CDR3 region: CASSPLDTYSYEQYF. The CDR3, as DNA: TGTGCCAGCAGTCCCCTCGACACATATTCCTACGAGCAGTACTTC.